One sample yielded the 31 T cell receptor beta chains listed below, sequenced in a study of T cell responses to AZD1222 COVID-19 vaccine. Some clones are missing from TCRdb's copy, which holds only in-frame ones; the method was immunoSEQ multiplex PCR. The sample records 75,000 to 100,000 clones, 75% to 90% being singletons. The input for sequencing was peripheral blood, taken on day 0 of AZD1222 vaccination. The receptors shown here come from an adult in good health.

This chain uses TRBV11-3 with TRBJ2-2; D unclear. CDR1 is SGHNT, CDR2 YENEEA, per germline. This CDR3 is built from 13 residues. The V and J ends lost 5 bases and 7 bases respectively, with 11 bases between them. The CDR3 region is CASSPRLVGELFF. Written as DNA, the CDR3 is TGTGCCAGCAGCCCCCGACTGGTCGGGGAGCTGTTTTTT.

The rearrangement joins TRBV19 to TRBJ1-4; D remains unclear. The CDR3 has 17 amino acids. The V end was cut by 3 bases, the J end by 0 bases, with 14 bases between. Germline V CDR1 and CDR2: LNHDA, SQIVND (reference sequence). The CDR3 sequence is CASSIPPGGATNEKLFF. CDR3 coding DNA: TGTGCCAGTAGTATTCCCCCGGGAGGCGCAACTAATGAAAAACTGTTTTTT.

The rearrangement joins TRBV5-1 to TRBJ1-4; D might be TRBD1 (5 bases). Germline loops: CDR1 SGHRS, CDR2 YFSETQ. This CDR3 spans 17 amino acids. The germline V and J ends were trimmed by 2 bases and 7 bases, with 21 bases remaining between them. CDR3 amino acids: CASSFQPPTEAGEKLFF. CDR3 bases: TGCGCCAGCAGCTTCCAACCACCGACAGAGGCGGGTGAAAAACTGTTTTTT.

This clone has just a few counts. The chain couples TRBV7-8 to TRBJ2-2, with 8 bases lining up with TRBD2. The V segment lost 5 bases and the J segment 6 bases; nucleotides outside the gene matches: 14. CDR3 length: 17 residues. The germline gives CDR1 SGHVS, CDR2 FQNEAQ. The CDR3 is CASSRAGGSGSPGELFF. As DNA, the CDR3 is TGTGCCAGCAGCCGAGCGGGTGGGAGCGGGAGCCCCGGGGAGCTGTTTTTT. Full variable domain (rest looked up from reference TRBV7-8 and TRBJ2-2): GAGVSQSPRYKVAKRGQDVALRCDPISGHVSLFWYQQALGQGPEFLTYFQNEAQLDKSGLPSDRFFAERPEGSVSTLKIQRTQQEDSAVYLCASSRAGGSGSPGELFFGEGSRLTVL.

This chain links TRBV9 with TRBJ2-7, with 10 bases lining up with TRBD1. The trim removed 0 bases at V and 7 bases at J, leaving 7 bases unmatched. CDR3 size: 15 residues. Germline values: CDR1 SGDLS, CDR2 YYNGEE. CDR3 region: CASSVEGTGAGEQYF. The CDR3 DNA is TGTGCCAGCAGCGTAGAGGGGACAGGGGCAGGGGAGCAGTACTTC.

In its sample, this clone was seen once. This sequence joins TRBV28 and TRBJ2-3; TRBD2 aligns across 11 bases. The V and J ends lost 4 bases and 3 bases, in that order; junction bases with no gene match: 3. The CDR3 sequence is 15 residues long. Germline CDR1 MDHEN, CDR2 SYDVKM. The CDR3 is CASSSRTSGTDTQYF. CDR3 DNA sequence: TGTGCCAGCAGTTCCAGGACTAGCGGGACAGATACGCAGTATTTT.

This chain links TRBV27 with TRBJ2-7, with 8 bases aligning to TRBD2. The V segment lost 8 bases and the J segment 5 bases; nucleotides outside the gene matches: 8. This CDR3 has 13 residues. The germline V gene has CDR1 MNHEY and CDR2 SMNVEV (reference sequence). CDR3 coding DNA: TGTGCCAGCCGCAAGCGGGAGAGGCACGAGCAGTACTTC. This translates into CASRKRERHEQYF.

The V call is TRBV24-1, the J call TRBJ2-7; no reliable D call. CDR3 length equals 13 residues. V was clipped by 5 bases and J by 3 bases, with 10 bases between them. Germline loops: CDR1 KGHDR, CDR2 SFDVKD. DNA of the CDR3: TGTGCCACCAGTGCGTCGAATGTCTACGAGCAGTACTTC. Protein: CATSASNVYEQYF.

The chain recombines TRBV5-1 with TRBJ2-5; D unresolved. Germline assignment: CDR1 SGHRS and CDR2 YFSETQ. V was cut by 1 base and J by 5 bases, with 15 bases left in between. CDR3 length equals 15 residues. CDR3 protein: CASSLSVQNPETQYF. The CDR3, as DNA: TGCGCCAGCAGCTTGAGCGTCCAGAATCCGGAGACCCAGTACTTC. Based on the CDR3 plus reference TRBV5-1 and TRBJ2-5, the full variable domain is KAGVTQTPRYLIKTRGQQVTLSCSPISGHRSVSWYQQTPGQGLQFLFEYFSETQRNKGNFPGRFSGRQFSNSRSEMNVSTLELGDSALYLCASSLSVQNPETQYFGPGTRLLVL.

The chain is built from TRBV28 and TRBJ2-1; 9 nucleotides agree with TRBD2. Germline V gives CDR1 MDHEN, CDR2 SYDVKM. There are 15 residues in the CDR3. Trimming removed 7 bases from V and 4 bases from J; junction bases left unmatched: 8. CDR3 protein: CASTKTSGDYNEQFF. The DNA for the CDR3 is TGTGCCAGCACCAAGACTAGCGGAGATTACAATGAGCAGTTCTTC.

Comments on this clone: A junction boundary mismatches the germline segment, possibly from a read error. V usage is TRBV7-3 and J usage is TRBJ2-7; TRBD2 aligns across 8 bases. Germline CDR1 reads SGHTA; CDR2 reads FQGTGA. This CDR3 has 13 residues. The CDR3 DNA sequence: TGTGCCAGCAGCGGGGCGGGAGGCGAGATACAGCACTTC. It is translated as CASSGAGGEIQHF.

In its sample, this clone was seen once. This chain uses TRBV2 with TRBJ2-1; no reliable D call. CDR1 and CDR2 (germline): SNHLY, FYNNEI. Deletions cut 4 bases from V and 9 bases from J, with 4 bases between. The CDR3 has 10 amino acids. CDR3 region: CASSVIEQFF. CDR3 DNA sequence: TGTGCCAGCAGTGTGATTGAGCAGTTCTTC.

In this sample, this clone turned up a few times. The chain carries TRBV5-1 and TRBJ2-7; 12 bases match TRBD2. V gave up 3 bases and J gave up 0 bases; unmatched junction bases: 4. CDR1 is SGHRS, CDR2 YFSETQ, per germline. CDR3 length equals 16 residues. The CDR3 sequence is CASSSGLAGISYEQYF. In DNA form, the CDR3 reads TGCGCCAGCAGCTCGGGACTAGCGGGCATCTCCTACGAGCAGTACTTC.

This chain uses TRBV24-1 with TRBJ1-2; D perhaps matches TRBD1 (6 bases). Trimming removed 4 bases from V and 5 bases from J, with 16 bases in between. Germline V lookup: CDR1 KGHDR, CDR2 SFDVKD. This CDR3 is 15 amino acids long. In nucleotides, the CDR3 is TGTGCCACCAGTGAGGGGGACACACGGGGATATGGCTACACCTTC. As protein: CATSEGDTRGYGYTF.

This clone was counted between two and nine times. The rearrangement links TRBV10-3 to TRBJ1-1; possibly TRBD1 for D (5 bases). Germline CDR1 is ENHRY and CDR2 is SYGVKD. The CDR3 covers 15 residues. V lost 6 bases and J lost 3, with 17 bases in between. CDR3 in DNA: TGTGCCATCAGGGGACCGAACAAAGGGGACACTGAAGCTTTCTTT. Translated, it gives CAIRGPNKGDTEAFF.

The gene calls are TRBV6-5 and TRBJ1-1, with D maybe TRBD1 (5 bases). This CDR3 has 16 amino acids. Trimming removed 0 bases from V and 5 bases from J, with 16 bases in between. Germline values: CDR1 MNHEY, CDR2 SVGAGI. CDR3 residues: CASSYSSTGGGTEAFF. The CDR3 nucleotides read TGTGCCAGCAGTTACTCGAGTACCGGGGGGGGGACTGAAGCTTTCTTT.

The rearrangement uses TRBV19 and TRBJ2-2, with 7 bases identical to TRBD1. J gave up 6 bases and V 5 bases, and 9 bases lay outside the gene matches. CDR1 LNHDA and CDR2 SQIVND come from the germline V gene (reference sequence). The CDR3 runs 15 residues. The CDR3: CASSPGRGFPGELFF. For the CDR3, the DNA is TGTGCCAGTAGTCCAGGCAGGGGGTTTCCCGGGGAGCTGTTTTTT.

The CDR3 sequence is CAWSARGTGETEAFF. DNA for the CDR3: TGTGCCTGGAGTGCCCGGGGGACAGGGGAAACTGAAGCTTTCTTT. This chain joins TRBV30 and TRBJ1-1; 10 bases match TRBD1. This CDR3 comprises 15 residues. The V segment lost 1 base and the J segment 5 bases; nucleotides outside the gene matches: 7. Germline V CDR1 and CDR2: GTSNPN, SVGIG (reference sequence).

On this clone: The junction departs from germline at one end; a sequencing error may be responsible. This chain joins TRBV6-5 and TRBJ1-1, with 7 nucleotides matching TRBD1. The CDR3 is made up of 14 amino acids. The germline CDR1 and CDR2 sequences are MNHEY and SVGAGI. The CDR3 sequence: CASTYGQARDEAFF. The CDR3 DNA follows: TGTGCCAGCACTTACGGACAGGCAAGGGATGAAGCTTTCTTT.

This chain links TRBV6-1 with TRBJ1-6, with a tentative D call TRBD1 (5 bases). Germline CDR1 and CDR2: MNHNS and SASEGT. Trimming stripped 1 base from V and 7 bases from J, with 11 bases between. The CDR3 has 15 residues. The CDR3 here is CASSEDGQGNSPLHF. For the CDR3, the DNA is TGTGCCAGCAGTGAAGATGGGCAGGGAAATTCACCCCTCCACTTT.

The chain uses TRBV7-2 and TRBJ1-5; 9 bases map to TRBD1. Germline V gives CDR1 SGHTA, CDR2 FQGNSA. The CDR3 spans 14 residues. Trimming removed 4 bases from V and 4 bases from J; junction bases left unmatched: 2. The CDR3 nucleotides read TGTGCCAGCAGCTCGACAGGGGGTAATCAGCCCCAGCATTTT. Translated: CASSSTGGNQPQHF.

This clone was counted only a few times. This chain joins TRBV19 and TRBJ2-7; 9 nucleotides align to TRBD1. This CDR3 comprises 14 residues. Germline V gene sequence: CDR1 LNHDA, CDR2 SQIVND (reference sequence). V lost 4 bases and J lost 7; bases outside the gene matches: 8. As DNA, the CDR3 is TGTGCCAGTAGTACCCTACAGGGGGCCGGGGAGCAGTACTTC. Translating gives CASSTLQGAGEQYF.

The CDR3 spells CASSSAGDGAFF. The CDR3 nucleotides are TGTGCCAGCAGCTCCGCGGGTGACGGAGCTTTCTTT. The chain recombines TRBV3-1 (or the pseudogene TRBV3-2) with TRBJ1-1, with unresolved D. The CDR3 has 12 amino acids. The V end lost 5 bases, the J end lost 10 bases, and 14 bases lay between the germline ends. The germline gives CDR1 LGHDT, CDR2 YNNKEL (reference sequence).

This chain uses TRBV5-6 with TRBJ1-1; D call uncertain. CDR3 length: 11 residues. V was trimmed by 3 bases and J by 4 bases, leaving 4 bases between them. The germline V gene has CDR1 SGHDT and CDR2 YYEEEE. This chain's CDR3 is CASSWGTEAFF. The CDR3 region has the DNA TGTGCCAGCAGCTGGGGCACTGAAGCTTTCTTT.

V gene TRBV7-3 combines with J gene TRBJ2-2, with TRBD2 identical over 8 bases. This CDR3 spans 17 amino acids. Germline V lookup: CDR1 SGHTA, CDR2 FQGTGA. Trimming removed 5 bases from V and 6 bases from J; junction bases left unmatched: 14. The CDR3 reads CASSLRSGDYLPGELFF. As DNA, the CDR3 is TGTGCCAGCAGCCTGCGTAGCGGGGACTACCTCCCCGGGGAGCTGTTTTTT.

This rearrangement joins TRBV7-2 to TRBJ2-5; D is ambiguous. This CDR3 has 14 residues. The ends were cut back, 5 bases at V and 2 bases at J, with 12 bases in the middle. The germline V gene encodes CDR1 SGHTA and CDR2 FQGNSA. CDR3 DNA sequence: TGTGCCAGCAGCCGCCGCAGACAACAAGAGACCCAGTACTTC. Residues: CASSRRRQQETQYF.

This sequence joins TRBV15 and TRBJ1-1; D is uncertain. Trimming cost V 0 bases and J 0 bases, with 8 bases left between them. This CDR3 has 15 amino acids. The germline gives CDR1 LNHNV, CDR2 YYDKDF (reference sequence). The CDR3 DNA sequence: TGTGCCACCAGCAGAGACGGACTGATGAACACTGAAGCTTTCTTT. Amino acids: CATSRDGLMNTEAFF.

This chain uses TRBV3-1 (or the pseudogene TRBV3-2) with TRBJ1-5; D not certain. Trimming removed 2 bases from V and 4 bases from J, with 24 bases in between. There are 19 residues in the CDR3. Germline V gene sequence: CDR1 LGHDT, CDR2 YNNKEL (reference sequence). Written as DNA, the CDR3 is TGTGCCAGCAGCCAAATACCGGAACCACACTTTGTTGGGAATCAGCCCCAGCATTTT. Translating gives CASSQIPEPHFVGNQPQHF.

The chain joins TRBV3-1 (or the pseudogene TRBV3-2) to TRBJ2-5; no definite D call. The CDR3 has 15 amino acids. Germline CDR1 and CDR2: LGHDT and YNNKEL (reference sequence). V shed 5 bases and J shed 4 bases, with 17 bases lying between them. CDR3 DNA sequence: TGTGCCAGCAGCTTACGGGCCGGGCTGGGAGAGACCCAGTACTTC. It encodes CASSLRAGLGETQYF.

V and J are TRBV6-2 or TRBV6-3 and TRBJ1-5; D may be TRBD1 (6 bases). Deletions cut 4 bases from V and 5 bases from J, with 12 bases between. Looked up from germline, CDR1 is MNHEY and CDR2 is SVGEGT. The CDR3 spans 14 residues. This chain's CDR3 is CASSSRQDDQPQHF. CDR3 nucleotide sequence: TGTGCCAGCAGTTCCAGACAGGATGATCAGCCCCAGCATTTT.

The sample holds a few counts of this clone. The chain carries TRBV5-4 and TRBJ1-6; D remains ambiguous. The germline V gene encodes CDR1 SGHNT and CDR2 YYREEE (reference sequence). Deletions cut 0 bases from V and 2 bases from J, with 6 bases between. CDR3 length: 15 residues. This chain's CDR3 is CASSLDSPYNSPLHF. CDR3 nucleotides: TGTGCCAGCAGCTTGGACTCACCCTATAATTCACCCCTCCACTTT.